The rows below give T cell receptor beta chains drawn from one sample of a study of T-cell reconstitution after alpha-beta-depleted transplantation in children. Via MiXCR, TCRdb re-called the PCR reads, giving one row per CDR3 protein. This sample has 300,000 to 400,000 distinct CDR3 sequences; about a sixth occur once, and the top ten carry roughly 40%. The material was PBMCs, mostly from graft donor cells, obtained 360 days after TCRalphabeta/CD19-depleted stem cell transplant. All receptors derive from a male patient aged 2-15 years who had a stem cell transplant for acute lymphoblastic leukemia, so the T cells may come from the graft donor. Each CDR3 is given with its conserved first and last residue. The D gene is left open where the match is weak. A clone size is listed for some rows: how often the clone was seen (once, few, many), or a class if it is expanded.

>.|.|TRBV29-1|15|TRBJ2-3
CSVVGSGGGTDTQYF
TGCAGCGTAGTGGGGAGCGGAGGAGGCACAGATACGCAGTATTTT
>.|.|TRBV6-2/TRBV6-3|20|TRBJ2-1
CASSYSTGSAGDKSYNEQFF
TGTGCCAGCAGTTACTCGACAGGGTCGGCGGGAGATAAGTCCTACAATGAGCAGTTCTTC
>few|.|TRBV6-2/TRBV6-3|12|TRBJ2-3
CASSRRPDTQYF
TGTGCCAGCAGTAGACGGCCAGATACGCAGTATTTT
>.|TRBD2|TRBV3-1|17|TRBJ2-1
CASSQVGGLAEYNEQFF
TGTGCCAGCAGCCAAGTGGGGGGACTAGCCGAATACAATGAGCAGTTCTTC
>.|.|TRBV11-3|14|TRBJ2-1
CASSLPGSTGEQFF
TGTGCCAGCAGCTTACCGGGGTCCACCGGTGAGCAGTTCTTC
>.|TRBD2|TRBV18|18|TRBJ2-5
CASSPFRTSGMYQETQYF
TGTGCCAGCTCACCTTTCCGGACTAGCGGCATGTACCAAGAGACCCAGTACTTC
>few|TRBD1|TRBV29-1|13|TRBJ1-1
CSVVPGGLTEAFF
TGCAGCGTTGTCCCAGGGGGCCTGACTGAAGCTTTCTTT
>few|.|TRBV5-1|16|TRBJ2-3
CASSLPRDPSTDTQYF
TGCGCCAGCAGCCTACCCCGGGATCCTAGCACAGATACGCAGTATTTT
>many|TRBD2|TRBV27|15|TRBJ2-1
CASSPGLAVYNEQFF
TGTGCCAGCAGTCCGGGACTAGCGGTTTACAATGAGCAGTTCTTC
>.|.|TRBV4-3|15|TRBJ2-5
CASSRRLGRSGTQYF
TGCGCCAGCAGCCGACGACTAGGTCGGTCAGGGACCCAGTACTTC
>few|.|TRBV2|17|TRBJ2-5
CASSEARGGVGQETQYF
TGTGCCAGCAGTGAAGCCAGGGGGGGAGTAGGCCAAGAGACCCAGTACTTC
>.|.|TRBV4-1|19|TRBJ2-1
CASSQDRVGLLTAYNEQFF
TGCGCCAGCAGCCAAGACAGGGTAGGCCTATTGACAGCCTACAATGAGCAGTTCTTC
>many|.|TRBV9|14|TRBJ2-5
CAGSVIPGSETQYF
TGTGCCGGCAGCGTAATCCCGGGTAGCGAGACCCAGTACTTC
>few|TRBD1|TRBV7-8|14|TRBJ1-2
CASSLATGVYGYTF
TGTGCCAGCAGCTTAGCGACAGGGGTTTATGGCTACACCTTC
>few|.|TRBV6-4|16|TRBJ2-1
CASSDSRTTKTNEQFF
TGTGCCAGCAGTGACTCGAGGACAACTAAAACGAATGAGCAGTTCTTC
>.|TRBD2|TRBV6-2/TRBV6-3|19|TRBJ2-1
CASSYSVASGRARYNEQFF
TGTGCCAGCAGTTACTCGGTGGCTAGCGGGAGGGCTAGGTACAATGAGCAGTTCTTC
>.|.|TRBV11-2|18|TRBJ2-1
CASTLVSGLISSYNEQFF
TGTGCCAGCACCTTAGTGTCGGGCCTAATTAGCTCCTACAATGAGCAGTTCTTC
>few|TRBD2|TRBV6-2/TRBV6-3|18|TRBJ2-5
CASSYVRGLAGGKETQYF
TGTGCCAGCAGTTACGTACGGGGACTAGCGGGAGGGAAAGAGACCCAGTACTTC
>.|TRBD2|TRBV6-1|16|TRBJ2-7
CASSEALAGAHYEQYF
TGTGCCAGCAGTGAAGCGCTGGCGGGAGCGCACTACGAGCAGTACTTC
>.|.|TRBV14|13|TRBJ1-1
CASSQDLPTEAFF
TGTGCCAGCAGCCAAGATCTACCCACTGAAGCTTTCTTT
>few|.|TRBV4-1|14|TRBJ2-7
CASSHLPGPYEQYF
TGCGCCAGCAGCCATCTTCCCGGGCCCTACGAGCAGTACTTC
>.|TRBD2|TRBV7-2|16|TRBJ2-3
CASSLVAGGPWDTQYF
TGTGCCAGCAGCTTAGTAGCGGGAGGGCCATGGGATACGCAGTATTTT
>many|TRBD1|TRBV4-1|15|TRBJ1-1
CASSHPGGLNTEAFF
TGCGCCAGCAGCCACCCAGGGGGTTTGAACACTGAAGCTTTCTTT
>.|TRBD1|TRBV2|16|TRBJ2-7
CASSIRPGQGTYEQYF
TGTGCCAGCAGTATCCGACCGGGACAGGGGACCTACGAGCAGTACTTC
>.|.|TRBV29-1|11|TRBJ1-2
CSVRDLYGYTF
TGCAGCGTCAGGGACCTGTATGGCTACACCTTC
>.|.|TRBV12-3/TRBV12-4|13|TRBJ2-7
CASSLKAPYEQYF
TGTGCCAGCAGTTTAAAGGCCCCCTACGAGCAGTACTTC
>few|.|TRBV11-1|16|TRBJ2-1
CASSLAEGASDNEQFF
TGTGCCAGCAGCTTAGCGGAGGGAGCTAGCGACAATGAGCAGTTCTTC
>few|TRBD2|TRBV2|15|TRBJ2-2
CASSEIRGGTGELFF
TGTGCCAGCAGTGAAATCCGGGGGGGCACCGGGGAGCTGTTTTTT
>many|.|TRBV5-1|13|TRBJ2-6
CASSLSGANVLTF
TGTGCCAGCAGTTTGTCTGGGGCCAACGTCCTGACTTTC
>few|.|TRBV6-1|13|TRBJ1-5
CASSGGVDQPQHF
TGTGCCAGCAGTGGCGGGGTCGATCAGCCCCAGCATTTT
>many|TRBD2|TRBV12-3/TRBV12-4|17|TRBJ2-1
CASSLLAGGSSYNEQFF
TGTGCCAGCAGTTTACTAGCGGGAGGCAGCTCCTACAATGAGCAGTTCTTC
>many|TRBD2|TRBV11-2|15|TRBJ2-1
CASSYSGSSYNEQFF
TGTGCCAGCAGCTATAGCGGGAGCTCCTACAATGAGCAGTTCTTC
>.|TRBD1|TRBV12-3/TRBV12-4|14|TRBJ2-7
CASSDRGTTYEQYF
TGTGCCAGCAGTGACAGGGGCACAACCTACGAGCAGTACTTC
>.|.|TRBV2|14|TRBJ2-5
CASSDLRFQETQYF
TGTGCCAGCAGTGATCTAAGGTTCCAAGAGACCCAGTACTTC
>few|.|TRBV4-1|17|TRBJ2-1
CASSPPRNLGFPNEQFF
TGCGCCAGCAGCCCCCCCCGGAACTTGGGATTCCCTAATGAGCAGTTCTTC
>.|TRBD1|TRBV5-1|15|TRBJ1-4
CASSSGQGMGEKLFF
TGCGCCAGCAGCTCGGGACAGGGTATGGGGGAAAAACTGTTTTTT
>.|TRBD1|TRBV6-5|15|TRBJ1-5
CASSPRGLIGQPQHF
TGTGCCAGCAGTCCCAGGGGGCTCATAGGTCAGCCCCAGCATTTT